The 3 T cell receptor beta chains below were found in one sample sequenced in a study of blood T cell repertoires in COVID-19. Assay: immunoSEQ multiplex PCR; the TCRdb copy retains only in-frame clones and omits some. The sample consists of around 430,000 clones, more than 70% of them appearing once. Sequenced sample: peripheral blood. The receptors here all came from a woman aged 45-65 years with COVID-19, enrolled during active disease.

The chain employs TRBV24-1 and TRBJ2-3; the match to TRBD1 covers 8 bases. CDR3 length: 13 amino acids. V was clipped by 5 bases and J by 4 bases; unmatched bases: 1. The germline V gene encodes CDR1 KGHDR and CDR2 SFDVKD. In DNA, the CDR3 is TGTGCCACCAGTGGGACAGGGCCAGATACGCAGTATTTT. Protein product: CATSGTGPDTQYF.

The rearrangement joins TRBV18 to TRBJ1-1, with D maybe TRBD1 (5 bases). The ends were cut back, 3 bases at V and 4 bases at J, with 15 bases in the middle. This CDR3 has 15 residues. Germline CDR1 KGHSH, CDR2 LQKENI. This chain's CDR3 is CASSPLGARGTEAFF. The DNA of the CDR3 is TGTGCCAGCTCACCCTTAGGGGCGCGGGGCACTGAAGCTTTCTTT. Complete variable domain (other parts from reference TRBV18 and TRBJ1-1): NAGVMQNPRHLVRRRGQEARLRCSPMKGHSHVYWYRQLPEEGLKFMVYLQKENIIDESGMPKERFSAEFPKEGPSILRIQQVVRGDSAAYFCASSPLGARGTEAFFGQGTRLTVV.

CDR3 sequence reads: CASSQMVLNSPLHF. CDR3 sequence (DNA): TGTGCCAGCAGCCAGATGGTCCTAAATTCACCCCTCCACTTT. The V gene is TRBV3-1 (or the pseudogene TRBV3-2), the J gene TRBJ1-6; D is uncertain. In germline, CDR1 is LGHDT, CDR2 YNNKEL (reference sequence). Trimming took 3 bases from V and 7 from J, leaving 10 bases between them. The CDR3 contains 14 residues.